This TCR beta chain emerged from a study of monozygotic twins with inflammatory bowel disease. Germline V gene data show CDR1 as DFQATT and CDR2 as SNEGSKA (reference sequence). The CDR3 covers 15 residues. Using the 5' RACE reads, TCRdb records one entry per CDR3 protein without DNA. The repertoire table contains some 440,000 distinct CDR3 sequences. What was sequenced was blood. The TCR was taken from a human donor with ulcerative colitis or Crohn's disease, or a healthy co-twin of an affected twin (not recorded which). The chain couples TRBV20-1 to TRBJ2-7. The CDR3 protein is CSARAKGATSYEQYF.